The clone carrying this TCR beta chain has more than one count but fewer than ten. Its antigen is not identified. The germline V gene encodes CDR1 SQVTM and CDR2 ANQGSEA. The length of the CDR3 is 13 residues. V shed 3 bases and J shed 5 bases, with 13 bases lying between them. RNA extraction was followed by reverse transcription into cDNA, which acted as the sequencing template. Sequencing used immunoSEQ multiplex PCR; TCRdb keeps in-frame clones, though not all of them. The sample has approximately 150,000 clones, approximately 50% seen once. The sample comes from a study of CD8+ T cells in alopecia areata. Study-wide points: Mice showed TCR sharing more clearly than patients did, possibly owing to HLA. Tissue-resident alphabeta T cells belonging to normal skin likewise get sequenced within scalp specimens.

The TCR originated in a human donor with alopecia areata. V is TRBV29-1 and J is TRBJ2-5; tentatively, D is TRBD2 (6 bases). The sequencing here drew on CD4+ T cells sorted from blood, taken at week 0. CDR3 coding DNA: TGCAGCGTTGAGGCGGGGTACACCGAGACCCAGTACTTC. Translated, it gives CSVEAGYTETQYF.